This TCR beta chain was sequenced during a study of T-cell memory formation after mild COVID-19. For the study at large: TCR clusters were mostly confined to one donor each.

TCR alpha and TCR beta cDNA libraries carrying sample barcodes and UMIs were produced by 5'RACE using constant-segment primers. TCRdb recomputed calls from the 5' RACE reads with MiXCR, one row per CDR3 protein. This table holds about 180,000 distinct CDR3 sequences, less than 20% found once. Turning to this clonotype: The antigen remains unidentified.

Overall study findings and caveats: Contracting clones from day 15 to 85 had balanced CD4/CD8; later expanders favoured CD4+. Among contracting clones, CD4+ were mainly CM/EM and CD8+ enriched in EMRA.

The origin of this receptor is a man between 18 and 29 years old who had mild COVID-19 (a few samples of this study predate the infection). Cell type and time point are not known. Sequencing used PBMCs or a T cell subset sorted from them (not recorded which).

In nucleotides, the CDR3 is TGTGCCAGCAGCTCGAGGACAGGGCTAGAGACCCAGTACTTC. The encoded protein is CASSSRTGLETQYF. The chain is built from TRBV7-2 and TRBJ2-5; 8 positions match TRBD1. V lost 4 bases to trimming and J lost 4 bases; unmatched junction nucleotides: 5. CDR3 length: 14 residues. Germline V lookup: CDR1 SGHTA, CDR2 FQGNSA.